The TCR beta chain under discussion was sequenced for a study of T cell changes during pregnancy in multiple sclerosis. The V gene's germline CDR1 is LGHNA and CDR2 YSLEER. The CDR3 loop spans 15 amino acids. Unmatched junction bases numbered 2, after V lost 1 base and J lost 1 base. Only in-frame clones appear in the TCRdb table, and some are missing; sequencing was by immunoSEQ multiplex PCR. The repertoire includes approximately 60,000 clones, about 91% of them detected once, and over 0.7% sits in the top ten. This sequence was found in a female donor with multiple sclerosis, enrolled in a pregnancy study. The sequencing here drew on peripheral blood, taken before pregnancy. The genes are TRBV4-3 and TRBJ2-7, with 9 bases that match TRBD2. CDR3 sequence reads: CASSQGGLASYEQYF. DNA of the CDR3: TGCGCCAGCAGCCAAGGGGGACTAGCTTCCTACGAGCAGTACTTC.